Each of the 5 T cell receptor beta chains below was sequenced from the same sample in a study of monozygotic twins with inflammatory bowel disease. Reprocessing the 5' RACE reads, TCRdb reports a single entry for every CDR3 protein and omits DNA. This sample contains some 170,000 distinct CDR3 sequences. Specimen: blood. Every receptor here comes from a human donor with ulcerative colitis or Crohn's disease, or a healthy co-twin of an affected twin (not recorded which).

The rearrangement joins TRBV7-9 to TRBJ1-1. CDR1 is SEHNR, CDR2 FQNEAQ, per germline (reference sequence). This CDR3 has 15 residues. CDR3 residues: CASSPQSLGTTEAFF.

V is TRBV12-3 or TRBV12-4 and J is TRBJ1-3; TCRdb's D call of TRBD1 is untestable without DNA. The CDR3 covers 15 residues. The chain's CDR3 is CASRYREISGNTIYF.

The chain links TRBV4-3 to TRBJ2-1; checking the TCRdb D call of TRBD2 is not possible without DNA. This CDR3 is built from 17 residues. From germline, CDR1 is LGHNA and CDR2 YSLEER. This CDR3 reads CASSQAGGLAGLNEQFF.

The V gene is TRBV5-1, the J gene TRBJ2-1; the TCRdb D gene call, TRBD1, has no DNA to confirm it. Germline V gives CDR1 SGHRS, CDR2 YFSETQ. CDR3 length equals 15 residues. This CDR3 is CASSFGGLGNNEQFF. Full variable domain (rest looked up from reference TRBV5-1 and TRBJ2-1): KAGVTQTPRYLIKTRGQQVTLSCSPISGHRSVSWYQQTPGQGLQFLFEYFSETQRNKGNFPGRFSGRQFSNSRSEMNVSTLELGDSALYLCASSFGGLGNNEQFFGPGTRLTVL.

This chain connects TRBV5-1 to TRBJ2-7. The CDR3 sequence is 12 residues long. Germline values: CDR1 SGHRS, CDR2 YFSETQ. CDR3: CASSLEAYEQYF. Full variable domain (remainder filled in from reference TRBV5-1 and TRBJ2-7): KAGVTQTPRYLIKTRGQQVTLSCSPISGHRSVSWYQQTPGQGLQFLFEYFSETQRNKGNFPGRFSGRQFSNSRSEMNVSTLELGDSALYLCASSLEAYEQYFGPGTRLTVT.